The 26 T cell receptor beta chains in this list originate from one sample, sequenced in a study of T cell repertoires in cytomegalovirus infection. TCRdb reprocessed the reads with MiXCR, giving one entry per CDR3 protein. The sample lists 400,000 to 550,000 distinct CDR3 sequences; approximately 10% were seen once. Material: PBMCs. All receptors come from a human donor in good health (CMV status not recorded). Some clones in this sample may be carry-over from other donors' samples.

This clonotype turned up a few times. The genes are TRBV11-2 and TRBJ1-2; D call uncertain. Germline lookup yields CDR1 SGHAT and CDR2 FQNNGV. V was cut by 0 bases and J by 13 bases, with 21 bases left in between. This CDR3 has 15 residues. The DNA for the CDR3 is TGTGCCAGCAGCTTAGAATTGGGCGAGACAAGTCGCTGCACCTTC. Residues: CASSLELGETSRCTF.

In its sample, this clonotype was seen many times. The chain is built from TRBV27 and TRBJ2-1; D uncertain. The ends were cut back, 6 bases at V and 1 base at J, with 7 bases in the middle. The CDR3 loop spans 13 amino acids. CDR1 and CDR2 from the germline V gene are MNHEY and SMNVEV (reference sequence). The CDR3 spells CASSLISYNEQFF. The CDR3, as DNA: TGTGCCAGCAGCCTCATTTCCTACAATGAGCAGTTCTTC.

The rearrangement joins TRBV28 to TRBJ2-7, with TRBD2 matching 7 bases. The CDR3 sequence is 13 residues long. Losses at the gene ends were 9 bases for V and 5 bases for J; bases not matched to a gene: 10. Per germline, CDR1 MDHEN and CDR2 SYDVKM. CDR3 nucleotides: TGTGCCAGTCTAGGGGCGGGGGTCCACGAGCAGTACTTC. It translates to CASLGAGVHEQYF. The full variable domain, with the rest looked up from reference TRBV28 and TRBJ2-7, is DVKVTQSSRYLVKRTGEKVFLECVQDMDHENMFWYRQDPGLGLRLIYFSYDVKMKEKGDIPEGYSVSREKKERFSLILESASTNQTSMYLCASLGAGVHEQYFGPGTRLTVT.

This clonotype appeared a few times. The chain uses TRBV7-9 and TRBJ1-1; D gene ambiguous. This CDR3 spans 14 amino acids. V lost 2 bases and J 7 bases, leaving 14 bases between the germline ends. Germline values: CDR1 SEHNR, CDR2 FQNEAQ (reference sequence). Here the CDR3 DNA reads TGTGCCAGCAGCTTAAGAGCCGGTGAGGATGAAGCTTTCTTT. Protein: CASSLRAGEDEAFF. Based on the CDR3 plus reference TRBV7-9 and TRBJ1-1, the full variable domain is DTGVSQNPRHKITKRGQNVTFRCDPISEHNRLYWYRQTLGQGPEFLTYFQNEAQLEKSRLLSDRFSAERPKGSFSTLEIQRTEQGDSAMYLCASSLRAGEDEAFFGQGTRLTVV.

The V and J genes are TRBV18 and TRBJ2-7, with D possibly being TRBD1 or TRBD2 (5 bases each). From germline, CDR1 is KGHSH and CDR2 LQKENI. V was clipped by 1 base and J by 0 bases, with 10 bases between them. CDR3 length equals 15 residues. The CDR3 reads CASSPLGASSYEQYF. CDR3 coding DNA: TGTGCCAGCTCACCACTCGGGGCCAGCTCCTACGAGCAGTACTTC.

CDR3 region: CASSRGLTGDDTQYF. The CDR3 nucleotides read TGTGCCAGCAGTCGTGGACTTACCGGGGATGATACGCAGTATTTT. This rearrangement joins TRBV2 to TRBJ2-3; a weak D match, TRBD2 (5 bases). Germline V CDR1 and CDR2: SNHLY, FYNNEI. The CDR3 extends over 15 amino acids. The V end lost 5 bases, the J end lost 6 bases, and 18 bases lay between the germline ends.

Ten or more counts support this clonotype. The chain links TRBV5-5 to TRBJ2-1, with D perhaps matching TRBD1 (7 bases). The CDR3 sequence is 14 residues long. The V end was cut by 3 bases, the J end by 5 bases, with 12 bases between. Germline V gene data show CDR1 as SGHKS and CDR2 as YYEKEE (reference sequence). CDR3 region: CASSWSRGDNEQFF. CDR3 DNA: TGTGCCAGCAGCTGGAGCAGGGGGGACAATGAGCAGTTCTTC.

This clonotype has at least ten counts. The chain combines TRBV4-2 with TRBJ2-5; 8 positions agree with TRBD2. Germline CDR1 reads LGHNA; CDR2 reads YNFKEQ. This CDR3 contains 18 residues. Trimming took 2 bases from V and 1 from J; bases not matched to a gene: 12. This CDR3 reads CASSQIKGSRGGQETQYF. The CDR3 bases are TGTGCCAGCAGCCAAATTAAGGGAAGTCGGGGGGGCCAAGAGACCCAGTACTTC.

The chain combines TRBV5-4 with TRBJ2-1; 9 bases map to TRBD2. Germline V lookup: CDR1 SGHNT, CDR2 YYREEE (reference sequence). The CDR3 is made up of 15 amino acids. The J segment lost 7 bases and the V segment lost 1 base, leaving 6 bases of the junction unmatched. As DNA, the CDR3 is TGTGCCAGCAGCTTGAAGAGCGGGAGGTGGAATGAGCAGTTCTTC. Translation gives CASSLKSGRWNEQFF.

In its sample, this clonotype was seen many times. One junction end does not reproduce the germline sequence, and a read error may be involved. The V gene is TRBV12-3 or TRBV12-4, the J gene TRBJ2-6; TRBD1 matches at 9 bases. This CDR3 region has 17 residues. The CDR3 is CASILIQGARGANVLTF. CDR3 DNA sequence: TGTGCCAGCATTTTAATACAGGGGGCGCGTGGGGCCAACGTCCTGACTTTC.

There are many counts of this clonotype. The J gene is TRBJ1-5, the V gene TRBV7-9; 7 bases map to TRBD1. There are 14 residues in the CDR3. Germline lookup yields CDR1 SEHNR and CDR2 FQNEAQ (reference sequence). The trim removed 8 bases at V and 4 bases at J, leaving 8 bases unmatched. DNA of the CDR3: TGTGCCAGCGCGGAGGGGGCGAGGAATCAGCCCCAGCATTTT. It translates to CASAEGARNQPQHF. The variable domain in full, completed from reference TRBV7-9 and TRBJ1-5, reads DTGVSQNPRHKITKRGQNVTFRCDPISEHNRLYWYRQTLGQGPEFLTYFQNEAQLEKSRLLSDRFSAERPKGSFSTLEIQRTEQGDSAMYLCASAEGARNQPQHFGDGTRLSIL.

This clonotype was detected many times. This chain connects TRBV20-1 to TRBJ2-6, with TRBD2 as a possible D gene (5 bases). V was shortened by 6 bases and J by 6 bases, with 15 bases between the two germline ends. Germline V CDR1 and CDR2: DFQATT, SNEGSKA (reference sequence). This CDR3 is built from 14 residues. CDR3 sequence reads: CSAFDYREANVLTF. CDR3 nucleotide sequence: TGCAGTGCGTTTGATTACCGGGAGGCCAACGTCCTGACTTTC.

A remark on this clonotype: A much larger clonotype is one base distant, so this may be a read error. This sequence joins TRBV7-3 and TRBJ1-1; D might be TRBD1 (6 bases). Looked up from germline, CDR1 is SGHTA and CDR2 is FQGTGA. The CDR3 runs 15 residues. The CDR3 region has the DNA TGTGTCAGCAGCCCAGGGGTCGTAGGTTCGACTGAAGCTTTCTTT. Its translation: CVSSPGVVGSTEAFF.

This sequence joins TRBV3-1 and TRBJ1-1, with D uncertain. This CDR3 has 12 residues. Between the trimmed V and J ends, which lost 2 bases and 11 bases, there was a span of 12 bases. Germline values: CDR1 LGHDT, CDR2 YNNKEL (reference sequence). The CDR3 DNA is TGTGCCAGCAGCCAATTACGGGGTAAGGCTTTCTTT. This encodes CASSQLRGKAFF. The entire variable domain, with the rest obtained from reference TRBV3-1 and TRBJ1-1, is as follows: DTAVSQTPKYLVTQMGNDKSIKCEQNLGHDTMYWYKQDSKKFLKIMFSYNNKELIINETVPNRFSPKSPDKAHLNLHINSLELGDSAVYFCASSQLRGKAFFGQGTRLTVV.

This clonotype was found many times. The V and J genes are TRBV28 and TRBJ1-2, with no clear D. Germline CDR1 and CDR2: MDHEN and SYDVKM. The CDR3 is 14 residues long. Trimming left V 6 bases short and J 3 bases short, with 14 bases between. The CDR3 loop is CASSLRNPYYGYTF. CDR3 nucleotide sequence: TGTGCCAGCAGCCTCCGGAATCCTTACTATGGCTACACCTTC.

This clonotype has more than one count but fewer than ten. This chain connects TRBV2 to TRBJ1-1; D uncertain. Looked up from germline, CDR1 is SNHLY and CDR2 is FYNNEI. The CDR3 is made up of 14 amino acids. The V end lost 0 bases, the J end lost 4 bases, and 9 bases lay between the germline ends. In DNA form, the CDR3 reads TGTGCCAGCAGTGAAGCAGGGTCAATCACTGAAGCTTTCTTT. Its protein product is CASSEAGSITEAFF.

There are many counts of this clonotype. The gene calls are TRBV7-8 and TRBJ2-7; perhaps TRBD2 as D (6 bases). Germline V lookup: CDR1 SGHVS, CDR2 FQNEAQ. The V end was cut by 1 base, the J end by 9 bases, with 16 bases between. The CDR3 contains 14 residues. Written as DNA, the CDR3 is TGTGCCAGCAGCTTAGGGACTACAGTTTTCGGGCAGTACTTC. Its translation is CASSLGTTVFGQYF.

This clonotype was observed a few times. CDR3 amino acids: CASSQDTWSYEQYF. The DNA of the CDR3 is TGTGCCAGCAGCCAAGATACCTGGTCCTACGAGCAGTACTTC. The chain is built from TRBV3-1 and TRBJ2-7; D remains unclear. Germline CDR1 reads LGHDT; CDR2 reads YNNKEL (reference sequence). The CDR3 contains 14 residues. V lost 0 bases, J lost 1 base, and 7 bases lay in between.

The table lists this clonotype with many counts. This chain uses TRBV5-1 with TRBJ2-1; 7 bases line up with TRBD2. The CDR3 has 15 residues. Germline CDR1 reads SGHRS; CDR2 reads YFSETQ. V lost 0 bases and J lost 4; bases outside the gene matches: 4. CDR3 bases: TGCGCCAGCAGCTTGGAAGGCGGGAGATACAATGAGCAGTTCTTC. It codes for CASSLEGGRYNEQFF.

This clonotype was observed at least ten times. The J gene is TRBJ2-5, the V gene TRBV7-9; D is perhaps TRBD1 or TRBD2 (5 bases each). This CDR3 spans 13 amino acids. Germline V gene data show CDR1 as SEHNR and CDR2 as FQNEAQ (reference sequence). Trimming pared 10 bases from V and 0 bases from J, leaving 12 bases between. CDR3 protein: CATTEGYQETQYF. CDR3 bases: TGTGCCACAACCGAGGGGTACCAAGAGACCCAGTACTTC.

This clonotype has more than one count but fewer than ten. The chain employs TRBV6-2 or TRBV6-3 and TRBJ2-7, with D possibly matching TRBD1 (7 bases). The CDR3 consists of 15 residues. In germline, CDR1 is MNHEY, CDR2 SVGEGT. The V and J ends lost 2 bases and 4 bases respectively, with 15 bases between them. The CDR3 loop is CASSYGGTVVYEQYF. For the CDR3, the DNA is TGTGCCAGCAGTTACGGAGGGACAGTTGTGTACGAGCAGTACTTC.

At least ten counts were recorded for this clonotype. The rearrangement joins TRBV19 to TRBJ1-1, with 7 bases identical to TRBD1. The V and J ends lost 6 bases and 8 bases, in that order; junction bases with no gene match: 9. The CDR3 runs 13 residues. Germline lookup yields CDR1 LNHDA and CDR2 SQIVND (reference sequence). The CDR3 DNA follows: TGTGCCAGTAGATCCACAGGGGAGGTGGAAGCTTTCTTT. Translation: CASRSTGEVEAFF.

This clonotype was counted a few times. The chain carries TRBV30 and TRBJ1-2; 7 bases map to TRBD1. CDR3 length equals 10 residues. CDR1 GTSNPN and CDR2 SVGIG come from the germline V gene (reference sequence). The CDR3 nucleotides read TGTGCTGGCAGGGGGTATGGCTACACCTTC. Translated: CAGRGYGYTF. Supplemented by reference TRBV30 and TRBJ1-2, the full variable domain reads SQTIHQWPATLVQPVGSPLSLECTVEGTSNPNLYWYRQAAGRGLQLLFYSVGIGQISSEVPQNLSASRPQDRQFILSSKKLLLSDSGFYLCAGRGYGYTFGSGTRLTVV.

In its sample, this clonotype was seen many times. The CDR3 protein is CASSAGQTINEKLFF. CDR3 bases: TGTGCCAGCAGCGCCGGACAGACGATAAATGAAAAACTGTTTTTT. This rearrangement joins TRBV9 to TRBJ1-4; tentative D call: TRBD1 (6 bases). Trimming pared 3 bases from V and 5 bases from J, leaving 14 bases between. The CDR3 has 15 residues. Germline V CDR1 and CDR2: SGDLS, YYNGEE.

This clonotype has ten or more counts. The chain joins TRBV6-1 to TRBJ2-7; TRBD1 matches 10 bases. The V gene end was trimmed by 8 bases and the J gene end by 5 bases; junction bases not matched to a gene: 9. The CDR3 sequence is 14 residues long. Looked up from germline, CDR1 is MNHNS and CDR2 is SASEGT. The chain's CDR3 is CASSRDRGLDEQYF. CDR3 nucleotides: TGTGCCAGCTCTAGGGACAGGGGATTGGACGAGCAGTACTTC.

This clonotype was detected many times. V gene TRBV7-2 combines with J gene TRBJ1-1, with D perhaps TRBD1 (5 bases). Germline V gives CDR1 SGHTA, CDR2 FQGNSA. V was shortened by 2 bases and J by 6 bases, with 7 bases between the two germline ends. CDR3 length: 12 amino acids. The CDR3 coding sequence is TGTGCCAGCAGCTTATGGGGCTCTGAAGCTTTCTTT. This codes for CASSLWGSEAFF.